Sequencing of this T cell receptor beta chain was carried out in a study of shared clonotypes between healthy human individuals (dated by TCRdb to about 2020). Context from the whole study: A few men and two women, aged 18 to 49 years, made up the cohort. For each donor, CD4 naive and CD4 memory were each run on three plates, CD8 naive on two plates, and CD8 memory on one plate. To estimate repertoire size and how much clonotype sharing occurs between individuals, the study deeply sequenced the blood TCR repertoires of several healthy adults. Different laboratories and diverse techniques were used to prepare libraries and sequence TCR repertoires, to increase sequencing depth and limit assay-specific biases. Per donor, leukapheresis produced somewhere between about 0.9 and 9.5 billion PBMCs. Beyond this particular receptor, the publication reports: Even with the large sequencing depth, rarefaction of the sorted-subset datasets indicated that sequencing was incomplete. Sharing across a few donors was observed for approximately 5% of naive CD4, 3% to 4% of naive CD8, 2% to 2.5% of memory CD4, and around 0.42% of memory CD8 clonotypes. The small number of donors limited the genetic and exposure-history diversity represented. Compared with non-shared clonotypes, clonotypes shared by all four sorted-subset donors had higher generation probabilities. Naive subsets generally had larger estimated clonotype richness than memory subsets. Pairwise subsampling led to the expectation that sequencing depth would affect the degree of clonotype sharing among donors. Only blood was sampled, and tissue TCR repertoires likely differ from those in blood.

Healthy HIV-negative adults with no recently reported acute infections or vaccinations were included as donors. All donors were Caucasian adults living in Nashville, Tennessee, USA. CD4+ T cells were enriched by magnetic negative selection, after which naive cells were positively selected on CD45RA and the negative fraction was taken as the memory subset. After blood collection by leukapheresis, PBMCs were isolated using Ficoll-Histopaque density gradient centrifugation and then cryopreserved in the vapor phase of liquid nitrogen. Analytical flow cytometry was used to check the purity and quantity of every magnetically sorted T cell population. Genomic DNA was isolated from each sorted fraction and quantified by UV absorbance on a Nanodrop 2000c. Using the deep immunoSEQ assay, TCR CDR3 regions were amplified from genomic DNA by multiplex PCR. Genomic DNA extracted from each cell subset was distributed evenly over all wells of several immunoSEQ 96-well plates, and each plate served as one replicate. For sorted subsets, about 200 ng genomic DNA, equal to 30,000 to 35,000 T cell genomes, was loaded into each replicate PCR. The purified libraries were quantified using a Qubit 3.0 fluorometer, sized with a Bioanalyzer 2100, and then quantified again using the KAPA Library Quantification kit. Each immunoSEQ 96-well plate was sequenced on its own single-read 150-cycle Illumina NextSeq 550 flow cell. On the authors' methods: Because the immunoSEQ output included only junctional sequences and no quality scores, the filtering could not be the same as the filtering used for full-length reads. To assign V/J genes and CDR3, sequences were annotated using PyIR, a Python wrapper for IgBLAST v1.9, with IMGT germline references. Reads with weak V/J assignments (E-value above 1e-6), missing CDR3, stop codons, out-of-frame junctions, or ambiguous translated residues were removed. V3J clonotypes were defined by identical inferred V gene, J gene, and CDR3 amino acid sequence. Percentage overlap between repertoires was computed as shared unique clonotypes divided by the size of the smaller repertoire. Repertoire richness was assessed with RTK rarefaction, the Chao1 estimator, and Recon v2.1 estimates of unobserved clonotypes. OLGA was used to compute generation probabilities for all TCRbeta clonotypes that the gDNA method yielded from four donors. The clones in this table, taken by TCRdb from immuneACCESS, are in-frame only. Not every clone is retained; where verified, under half of the shortfall comes from an unresolved V gene, and the cause of the rest is unknown. The V and J calls and clone size are taken from that table; D and trimming were inferred from the DNA. This sample holds over a million clones; around 74% were observed only once. The top ten hold approximately 1.5% of the sample.

From the cysteine up to the phenylalanine, the CDR3 has a length of 13 residues. The sequence is cut down to CDR3 DNA, 39 bases in frame from base 1. According to the germline V gene (reference sequence), CDR1 reads LNHDA and CDR2 reads SQIVND. Deletion took 7 bases off V and 5 bases off J, with a span of 11 bases between the germline ends. This clone was observed once. Its antigen is still unknown. No much larger clone is present one base from it, and per-base qualities are unavailable. The sequenced sample was memory CD4+ T cells sorted from blood. Sample cell subset or site, as interpreted from the label and publication: CD45RA-negative fraction. The sequence was collected from a man aged 18 to 30 in good health. The chain is encoded by TRBV19 joined to TRBJ2-2, with the D gene not clear enough to name. In nucleotides, the sequence is TGTGCCAGTAATTCATGGGGAACCGGGGAGCTGTTTTTT. Its translation reads: CASNSWGTGELFF.